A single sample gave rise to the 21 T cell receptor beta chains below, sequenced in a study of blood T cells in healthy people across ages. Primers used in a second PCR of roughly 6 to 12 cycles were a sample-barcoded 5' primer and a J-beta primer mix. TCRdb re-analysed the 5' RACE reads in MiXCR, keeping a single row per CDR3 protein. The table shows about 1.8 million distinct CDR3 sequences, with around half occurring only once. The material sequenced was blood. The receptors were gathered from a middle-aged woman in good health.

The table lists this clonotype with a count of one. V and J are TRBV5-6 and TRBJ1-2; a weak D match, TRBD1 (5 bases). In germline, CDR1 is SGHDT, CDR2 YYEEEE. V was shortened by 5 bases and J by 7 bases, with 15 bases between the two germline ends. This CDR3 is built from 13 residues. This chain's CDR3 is CASSPRHRPGYTF. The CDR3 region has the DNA TGTGCCAGCAGTCCCCGTCACAGGCCTGGCTACACCTTC.

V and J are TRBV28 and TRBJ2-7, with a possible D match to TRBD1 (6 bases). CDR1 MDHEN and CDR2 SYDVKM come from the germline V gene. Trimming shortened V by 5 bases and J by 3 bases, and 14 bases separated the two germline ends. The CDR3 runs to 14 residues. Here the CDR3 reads CASSPRDTRYEQYF. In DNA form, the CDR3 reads TGTGCCAGCAGTCCCCGGGACACACGCTACGAGCAGTACTTC.

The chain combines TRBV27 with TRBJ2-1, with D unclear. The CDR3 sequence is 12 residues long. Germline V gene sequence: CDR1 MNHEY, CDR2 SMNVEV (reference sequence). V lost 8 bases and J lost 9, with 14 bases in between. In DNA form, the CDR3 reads TGTGCCAGCCGAGGTGAGGCTGGTGAGCAGTTCTTC. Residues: CASRGEAGEQFF.

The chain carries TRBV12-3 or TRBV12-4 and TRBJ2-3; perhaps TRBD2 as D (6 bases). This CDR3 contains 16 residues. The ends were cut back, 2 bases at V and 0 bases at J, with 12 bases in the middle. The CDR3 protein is CASSLIGSPSTDTQYF. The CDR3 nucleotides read TGTGCCAGCAGTTTAATCGGGAGCCCAAGCACAGATACGCAGTATTTT.

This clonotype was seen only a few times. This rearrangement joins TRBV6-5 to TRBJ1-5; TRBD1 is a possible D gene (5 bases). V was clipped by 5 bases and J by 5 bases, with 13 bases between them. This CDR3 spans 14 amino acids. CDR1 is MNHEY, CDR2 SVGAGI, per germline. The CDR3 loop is CASSPGRADQPQHF. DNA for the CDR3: TGTGCCAGCAGTCCAGGCAGGGCCGATCAGCCCCAGCATTTT.

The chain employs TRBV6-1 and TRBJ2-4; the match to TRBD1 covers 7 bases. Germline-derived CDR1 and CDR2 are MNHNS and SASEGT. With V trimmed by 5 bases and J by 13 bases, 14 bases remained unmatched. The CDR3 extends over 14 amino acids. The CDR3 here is CASSSGQRLRLQYF. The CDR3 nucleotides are TGTGCCAGCAGTTCGGGACAGAGACTACGATTGCAGTACTTC.

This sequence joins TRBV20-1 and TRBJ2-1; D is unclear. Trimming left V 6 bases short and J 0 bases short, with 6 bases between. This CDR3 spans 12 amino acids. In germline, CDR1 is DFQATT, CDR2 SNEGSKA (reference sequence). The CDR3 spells CSALSSYNEQFF. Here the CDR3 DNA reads TGCAGTGCCCTGAGCTCCTACAATGAGCAGTTCTTC.

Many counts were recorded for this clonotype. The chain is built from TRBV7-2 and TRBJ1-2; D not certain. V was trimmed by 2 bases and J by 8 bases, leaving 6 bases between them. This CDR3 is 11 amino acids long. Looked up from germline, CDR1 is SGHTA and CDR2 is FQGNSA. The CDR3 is CASSLREGYTF. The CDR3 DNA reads TGTGCCAGCAGCTTACGCGAGGGCTACACCTTC.

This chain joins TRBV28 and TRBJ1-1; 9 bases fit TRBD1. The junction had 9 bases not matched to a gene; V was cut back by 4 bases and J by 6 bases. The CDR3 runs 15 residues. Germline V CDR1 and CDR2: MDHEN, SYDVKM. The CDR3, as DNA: TGTGCCAGCAGTTCGTCCCGGGACAGGGACCCTGAAGCTTTCTTT. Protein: CASSSSRDRDPEAFF.

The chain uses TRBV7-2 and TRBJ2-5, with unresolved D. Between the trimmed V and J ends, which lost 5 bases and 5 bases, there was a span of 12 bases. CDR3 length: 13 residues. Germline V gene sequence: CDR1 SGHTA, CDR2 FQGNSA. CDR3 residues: CASSQGQWETQYF. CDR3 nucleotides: TGTGCCAGCAGCCAAGGGCAATGGGAGACCCAGTACTTC.

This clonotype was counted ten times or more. The CDR3 DNA reads as TGTGCCAGCAGCCGAGCAGTGGGGGGTCGTGTTGAGCAGTTCTTC. Amino acid sequence: CASSRAVGGRVEQFF. The chain carries TRBV7-9 and TRBJ2-1, with D perhaps matching TRBD2 (6 bases). Germline V lookup: CDR1 SEHNR, CDR2 FQNEAQ (reference sequence). V was trimmed by 5 bases and J by 9 bases, leaving 20 bases between them. The CDR3 runs 15 residues. Together with reference TRBV7-9 and TRBJ2-1, the CDR3 gives the full variable domain: DTGVSQNPRHKITKRGQNVTFRCDPISEHNRLYWYRQTLGQGPEFLTYFQNEAQLEKSRLLSDRFSAERPKGSFSTLEIQRTEQGDSAMYLCASSRAVGGRVEQFFGPGTRLTVL.

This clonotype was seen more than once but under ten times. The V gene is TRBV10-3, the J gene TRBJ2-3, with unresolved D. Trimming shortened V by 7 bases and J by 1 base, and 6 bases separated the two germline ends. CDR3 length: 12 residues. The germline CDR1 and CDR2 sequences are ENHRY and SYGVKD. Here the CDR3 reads CAIMSRTDTQYF. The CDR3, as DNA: TGTGCCATCATGTCCCGCACAGATACGCAGTATTTT.

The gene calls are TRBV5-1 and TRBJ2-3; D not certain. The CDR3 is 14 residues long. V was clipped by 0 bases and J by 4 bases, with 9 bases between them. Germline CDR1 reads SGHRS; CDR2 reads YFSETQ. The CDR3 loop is CASSLVVSSDTQYF. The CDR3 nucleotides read TGCGCCAGCAGCTTGGTTGTAAGCTCAGATACGCAGTATTTT. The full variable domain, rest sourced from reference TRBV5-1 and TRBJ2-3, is KAGVTQTPRYLIKTRGQQVTLSCSPISGHRSVSWYQQTPGQGLQFLFEYFSETQRNKGNFPGRFSGRQFSNSRSEMNVSTLELGDSALYLCASSLVVSSDTQYFGPGTRLTVL.

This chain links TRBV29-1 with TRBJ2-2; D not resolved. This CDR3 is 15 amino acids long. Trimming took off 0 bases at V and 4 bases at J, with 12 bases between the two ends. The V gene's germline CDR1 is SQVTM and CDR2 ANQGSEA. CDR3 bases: TGCAGCGTTGAAGATCCTGTCCCGGGCACCGGGGAGCTGTTTTTT. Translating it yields CSVEDPVPGTGELFF.

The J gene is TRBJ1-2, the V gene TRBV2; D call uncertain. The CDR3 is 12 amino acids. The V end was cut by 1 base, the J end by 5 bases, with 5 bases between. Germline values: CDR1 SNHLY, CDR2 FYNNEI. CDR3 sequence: CASSEDIYGYTF. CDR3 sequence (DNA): TGTGCCAGCAGTGAAGACATATATGGCTACACCTTC.

The chain's CDR3 is CASMVGNSPLHF. The CDR3, as DNA: TGTGCCAGCATGGTGGGAAATTCACCCCTCCACTTT. This chain uses TRBV6-1 with TRBJ1-6, with D unclear. V was clipped by 7 bases and J by 7 bases, with 8 bases between them. CDR1 is MNHNS and CDR2 is SASEGT in the germline V gene. This CDR3 region has 12 residues.

This CDR3 reads CASSSKGSYEQFF. As DNA, the CDR3 is TGTGCCAGCAGCTCGAAAGGGTCATATGAGCAGTTCTTC. The chain combines TRBV7-3 with TRBJ2-1; D gene unclear. V lost 4 bases and J 8 bases, leaving 12 bases between the germline ends. The CDR3 runs to 13 residues. Germline values: CDR1 SGHTA, CDR2 FQGTGA.

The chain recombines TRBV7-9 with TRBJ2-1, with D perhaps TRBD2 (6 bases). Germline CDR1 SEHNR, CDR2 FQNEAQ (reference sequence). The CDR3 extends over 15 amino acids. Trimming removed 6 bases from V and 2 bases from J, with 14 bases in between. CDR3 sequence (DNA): TGTGCCAGCAGTTCGTCGAGACTAGCCTACAATGAGCAGTTCTTC. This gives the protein CASSSSRLAYNEQFF.

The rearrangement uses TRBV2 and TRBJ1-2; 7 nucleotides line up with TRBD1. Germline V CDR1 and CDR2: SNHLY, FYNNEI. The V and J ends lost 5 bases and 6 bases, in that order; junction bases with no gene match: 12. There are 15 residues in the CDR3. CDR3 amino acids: CASSKSTDREDGYTF. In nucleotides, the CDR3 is TGTGCCAGCAGTAAATCTACCGACAGGGAGGATGGCTACACCTTC.

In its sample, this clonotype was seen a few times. Here the CDR3 reads CASSQSGGQYF. The CDR3 nucleotides are TGTGCCAGCAGCCAATCCGGGGGACAGTACTTC. The gene calls are TRBV16 and TRBJ2-7; D might be TRBD2 (6 bases). The germline CDR1 and CDR2 sequences are KGHSY and FQNENV. The CDR3 has 11 residues. V gave up 0 bases and J gave up 10 bases, with 7 bases separating them.

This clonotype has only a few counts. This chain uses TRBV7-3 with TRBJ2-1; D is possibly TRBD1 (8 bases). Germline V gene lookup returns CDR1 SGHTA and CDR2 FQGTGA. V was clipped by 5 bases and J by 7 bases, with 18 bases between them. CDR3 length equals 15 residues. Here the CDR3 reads CASSPRVQGGNEQFF. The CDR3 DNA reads TGTGCCAGCAGCCCCCGAGTACAGGGGGGGAATGAGCAGTTCTTC.